The 8 T cell receptor beta chains presented below share a single source sample, sequenced in a study of blood T cell repertoires in COVID-19. TCRdb keeps only in-frame clones here, not all; method: immunoSEQ multiplex PCR. This sample has about 200,000 clones; roughly 80% occur once, and the top ten carry roughly 5.7%. The sequenced material came from peripheral blood. These TCRs come from a woman aged 40 to 50 with COVID-19, enrolled during active disease.

V gene TRBV10-3 combines with J gene TRBJ1-2; perhaps TRBD1 as D (5 bases). The germline V and J ends were trimmed by 2 bases and 5 bases, with 6 bases remaining between them. Germline V gene lookup returns CDR1 ENHRY and CDR2 SYGVKD. This CDR3 spans 12 amino acids. The CDR3 nucleotides are TGTGCCATCAGTGAGGACAGATATGGCTACACCTTC. This translates into CAISEDRYGYTF.

CDR3 residues: CATSPQGVVGSGELFF. Here the CDR3 DNA reads TGTGCCACCAGCCCCCAGGGCGTGGTGGGTTCCGGGGAGCTGTTTTTT. The chain carries TRBV15 and TRBJ2-2, with D possibly TRBD1 on 5 matching bases. Trimming took 5 bases from V and 6 from J, leaving 19 bases between them. Germline CDR1 is LNHNV and CDR2 is YYDKDF (reference sequence). This CDR3 is 16 amino acids long.

This clone was seen a few times. The chain joins TRBV18 to TRBJ2-2; 9 bases are shared with TRBD2. Germline loops: CDR1 KGHSH, CDR2 LQKENI. V trimming: 6 bases; J trimming: 2 bases; junction bases outside the gene matches: 7. This CDR3 contains 16 residues. DNA of the CDR3: TGTGCCAGCTCCGAGATGACTAGCGGAAACACCGGGGAGCTGTTTTTT. The encoded protein is CASSEMTSGNTGELFF.

The genes are TRBV4-3 and TRBJ2-7; 10 nucleotides align to TRBD1. Germline V gene sequence: CDR1 LGHNA, CDR2 YSLEER. J gave up 2 bases and V 3 bases, and 4 bases lay outside the gene matches. The CDR3 contains 15 residues. As DNA, the CDR3 is TGCGCCAGCAGCCAGGGGACAGGGGACCCCTACGAGCAGTACTTC. It specifies CASSQGTGDPYEQYF.

This rearrangement joins TRBV19 to TRBJ1-4; D gene ambiguous. This CDR3 region has 13 residues. V was cut by 8 bases and J by 1 base, with 8 bases left in between. Germline V gene sequence: CDR1 LNHDA, CDR2 SQIVND (reference sequence). This chain's CDR3 is CASGRGTNEKLFF. CDR3 coding DNA: TGTGCCAGTGGGCGGGGAACTAATGAAAAACTGTTTTTT.

V is TRBV5-1 and J is TRBJ1-5, with no clear D. The CDR3 is 16 residues long. Germline-derived CDR1 and CDR2 are SGHRS and YFSETQ. V was shortened by 4 bases and J by 3 bases, with 17 bases between the two germline ends. CDR3 bases: TGCGCCAGCAGCCCTGGAGGTATAGGATTCAATCAGCCCCAGCATTTT. It translates to CASSPGGIGFNQPQHF.

The rearrangement uses TRBV28 and TRBJ2-7, with TRBD1 matching over 8 bases. V dropped 7 bases and J dropped 6; count of bases not matched to a gene: 11. CDR1 MDHEN and CDR2 SYDVKM come from the germline V gene. The CDR3 runs 14 residues. CDR3 sequence reads: CASTTGQGTLEQYF. CDR3 DNA sequence: TGTGCCAGCACCACTGGACAGGGAACGCTCGAGCAGTACTTC.

The V call is TRBV7-9, the J call TRBJ1-4; maybe TRBD1 (6 bases). Trimming cost V 5 bases and J 8 bases, with 12 bases left between them. The CDR3 loop spans 13 amino acids. Germline loops: CDR1 SEHNR, CDR2 FQNEAQ (reference sequence). For the CDR3, the DNA is TGTGCCAGCAGCGGACTTCAGGGGGAAAAACTGTTTTTT. Residues: CASSGLQGEKLFF.